Listed below are T cell receptor beta chains from one sample, sequenced in a study of immune evolution from preneoplasia to lung adenocarcinoma. Profiling relied on immunoSEQ multiplex PCR, and the TCRdb table lists in-frame clones only, not all of them. The table shows 7,000 to 9,000 clones, with roughly three quarters occurring only once. Sequencing was carried out using FFPE invasive lung adenocarcinoma tissue. Source of these receptors: a person aged 40 to 49 with lung adenocarcinoma. CDR3s leave out the opening cysteine and the closing phenylalanine or tryptophan. D genes are given only for firm matches. Rows may omit the clone size; those that give it use once, few, many or a size class.

D,size,J,length,V,CDR3
NA,NA,TRBJ1-2,10,TRBV13,ASSLEGYGYT
NA,once,TRBJ1-2,12,TRBV7-2,ASSRRTAPEGYT
NA,NA,TRBJ1-2,14,TRBV27,ARGPQNKYPNYGYT
NA,NA,TRBJ1-5,11,TRBV19,AISTGRNQPQH
NA,NA,TRBJ1-6,14,TRBV6-1,ASSENPGHHNSPLH
NA,NA,TRBJ2-7,17,TRBV10-3,AISASVPDGGALTYEQY
NA,NA,TRBJ2-2,12,TRBV6-5,ASNSDRKTGELF
NA,NA,TRBJ1-5,14,TRBV2,ASSDGAFDPYQPQH
TRBD2,NA,TRBJ2-2,14,TRBV19,ASRLIAGANTGELF
NA,NA,TRBJ1-4,14,TRBV7-2,ASSSQAIGANEKLF
NA,NA,TRBJ2-7,12,TRBV28,ASSLVPTSLEQY
TRBD2,NA,TRBJ2-2,14,TRBV5-4,ASSRAGGLVAGELF
NA,NA,TRBJ2-5,8,TRBV2,AGGQETQY
TRBD1,few,TRBJ1-4,15,TRBV30,AGLGQGVFATNEKLF
NA,NA,TRBJ1-2,12,TRBV2,ASKLQGLNYGYT
NA,NA,TRBJ2-1,12,TRBV7-9,ASSLDPSGDEQF
NA,NA,TRBJ2-1,13,TRBV6-4,ASSDSSGSYNEQF
NA,NA,TRBJ1-6,12,TRBV5-4,ASSLDRRGSPLH
NA,few,TRBJ2-7,12,TRBV19,ASSPWGESYEQY
NA,NA,TRBJ1-6,13,TRBV2,ASKSGSSYNSPLH
NA,NA,TRBJ1-1,12,TRBV5-1,ASSLAPSNTEAF
TRBD2,NA,TRBJ2-7,13,TRBV7-9,ASSLLAGGDDEQY
TRBD2,NA,TRBJ2-1,13,TRBV28,ASSPRLAGGIEQF
TRBD2,NA,TRBJ2-7,13,TRBV4-3,ASSQQAGPTYEQY
TRBD1,NA,TRBJ1-5,12,TRBV6-5,ASSYGTGNQPQH
NA,NA,TRBJ1-1,10,TRBV25-1,ASSSGFTEAF
NA,NA,TRBJ1-2,14,TRBV14,ASSQDKGGRTYGYT
NA,few,TRBJ2-3,12,TRBV6-5,ASSYGRAKDTQY
TRBD1,NA,TRBJ1-3,11,TRBV30,AWRQGTGNTIY
NA,NA,TRBJ2-5,12,TRBV7-6,ASSLAPRGETQY
NA,NA,TRBJ1-3,13,TRBV7-2,ASSLGGGAGNTIY
NA,NA,TRBJ2-7,12,TRBV30,AWSELGISYEQY
NA,NA,TRBJ1-1,11,TRBV21-1,ASSKRGRTEAF
NA,few,TRBJ1-1,13,TRBV27,ASSLQNTPNTEAF
NA,NA,TRBJ2-5,12,TRBV30,AWSVPAYQETQY